This entry lists 19 T cell receptor beta chains sequenced from one sample in a study of post-analysis software for immune sequencing data. Their cognate antigens are unknown. Broader study findings: Included in a set of five TRBV segments more frequent in patients than controls were TRBV5-6, TRBV5-1 and TRBV20-1.

Tagging with unique molecular identifiers was a feature of the TCR beta cDNA libraries. TCRdb independently ran MiXCR on the PCR reads; one entry per CDR3 protein. The sample records hundreds of thousands of distinct CDR3 sequences, about 32% being singletons. Material for sequencing was blood. The receptor source for this set is a girl aged 5 to 17 with multiple sclerosis.

The chain has TRBV6-5 and TRBJ1-1, with D unresolved. V lost 7 bases, J lost 6 bases, and 15 bases lay in between. This CDR3 comprises 13 residues. In germline, CDR1 is MNHEY, CDR2 SVGAGI. The CDR3, as DNA: TGTGCCAGCACCCTTAGGACGGGTTCTGAAGCTTTCTTT. Protein sequence: CASTLRTGSEAFF.

V and J are TRBV20-1 and TRBJ2-1; 12 bases map to TRBD2. The end of the DNA fits TRBJ2-7 better, so the J call may be wrong. Germline V gene data show CDR1 as DFQATT and CDR2 as SNEGSKA (reference sequence). This CDR3 region has 17 residues. The CDR3 DNA reads as TGCAGTGCTAGAAAGACTAGCGGGAGTTTTTCCTACAATGAGCAGTACTTC. Translating gives CSARKTSGSFSYNEQYF.

This clonotype has more than one count but fewer than ten. The chain combines TRBV5-1 with TRBJ1-1; 8 bases match TRBD1. The trim removed 1 base at V and 5 bases at J, leaving 4 bases unmatched. There are 14 residues in the CDR3. CDR1 is SGHRS, CDR2 YFSETQ, per germline. The CDR3 loop is CASSLSTGDTEAFF. The CDR3 DNA reads as TGCGCCAGCAGCTTGTCGACAGGGGATACTGAAGCTTTCTTT.

V gene TRBV18 combines with J gene TRBJ2-1; 7 nucleotides line up with TRBD2. Germline CDR1 and CDR2: KGHSH and LQKENI. This CDR3 has 17 residues. J gave up 0 bases and V 3 bases, and 8 bases lay outside the gene matches. CDR3 protein: CASSPELAGGSYNEQFF. The CDR3 coding sequence is TGTGCCAGCTCACCGGAGTTAGCGGGCGGCTCCTACAATGAGCAGTTCTTC.

V is TRBV2 and J is TRBJ2-1; D is unclear. The DNA end is a closer match to TRBJ2-7, so the J assignment may be wrong. This CDR3 is 12 amino acids long. Germline assignment: CDR1 SNHLY and CDR2 FYNNEI. The CDR3 sequence is CASSEAAQEQYF. CDR3 in DNA: TGTGCCAGCAGTGAAGCGGCCCAGGAGCAGTACTTC.

This clonotype was detected a few times. V is TRBV9 and J is TRBJ2-7, with 8 bases identical to TRBD2. CDR1 is SGDLS and CDR2 is YYNGEE in the germline V gene. This CDR3 region has 15 residues. V lost 0 bases and J lost 4; bases outside the gene matches: 6. CDR3 region: CASSVGGGGMYEQYF. The CDR3 region has the DNA TGTGCCAGCAGCGTAGGAGGCGGGGGGATGTACGAGCAGTACTTC.

This clonotype was counted at least ten times. The chain is built from TRBV28 and TRBJ2-5; 10 nucleotides line up with TRBD1. The V gene end was trimmed by 4 bases and the J gene end by 5 bases; junction bases not matched to a gene: 7. The CDR3 has 15 amino acids. Germline lookup yields CDR1 MDHEN and CDR2 SYDVKM. Here the CDR3 DNA reads TGTGCCAGCAGTTCCCGGGACAGGGGAAAGGAGACCCAGTACTTC. As protein: CASSSRDRGKETQYF. Looking up the rest from reference TRBV28 and TRBJ2-5 gives the full variable domain: DVKVTQSSRYLVKRTGEKVFLECVQDMDHENMFWYRQDPGLGLRLIYFSYDVKMKEKGDIPEGYSVSREKKERFSLILESASTNQTSMYLCASSSRDRGKETQYFGPGTRLLVL.

This clonotype has only one observation. Germline is not matched at one junction end, which may reflect a read error. This chain links TRBV10-3 with TRBJ1-1, with no clear D. Germline lookup yields CDR1 ENHRY and CDR2 SYGVKD. This CDR3 has 12 amino acids. In nucleotides, the CDR3 is TGTGCCACCAGTGAAGCCGAATTTGAAGCTTTCTTT. Its translation: CATSEAEFEAFF.

J is TRBJ2-7 and V is TRBV20-1; possibly TRBD1 for D (5 bases). The germline V gene encodes CDR1 DFQATT and CDR2 SNEGSKA (reference sequence). The CDR3 runs to 13 residues. V gave up 3 bases and J gave up 6 bases, with 15 bases separating them. In DNA form, the CDR3 reads TGCAGTGCTAGTGGGCAGGGAAGACGCGAGCAGTACTTC. Residues: CSASGQGRREQYF.

The sample holds one count of this clonotype. The junction shows a germline mismatch at one end, possibly a read error. This chain uses TRBV7-2 with TRBJ2-2, with 10 positions matching TRBD2. The CDR3 has 15 amino acids. Germline CDR1 reads SGHTA; CDR2 reads FQGNSA. CDR3 protein: CASSLTSGTAGELVF. For the CDR3, the DNA is TGTGCCAGCAGCTTAACTAGCGGGACTGCCGGGGAGCTGGTTTTT.

The rearrangement links TRBV6-1 to TRBJ2-3; 9 bases are shared with TRBD1. The ends lost 3 bases at V and 4 bases at J; junction bases unmatched: 5. Germline assignment: CDR1 MNHNS and CDR2 SASEGT. The CDR3 consists of 15 residues. The CDR3 region has the DNA TGTGCCAGCAGTGAGTGGACAGGGGACCCAGATACGCAGTATTTT. Residues: CASSEWTGDPDTQYF.

The V gene is TRBV10-2, the J gene TRBJ2-5, with D unresolved. Germline V lookup: CDR1 WSHSY, CDR2 SAAADI. The V gene lost 4 bases and the J gene lost 5 bases, with 14 bases spanning the gap. The CDR3 length is 14 residues. The CDR3 spells CASSGAGSGETQYF. In DNA, the CDR3 is TGCGCCAGCAGTGGGGCCGGGTCTGGGGAGACCCAGTACTTC.

This clonotype showed up many times. The J gene is TRBJ1-4, the V gene TRBV9; the D gene is possibly TRBD1 (5 bases). Trimming left V 0 bases short and J 1 base short, with 10 bases between. This CDR3 is 16 amino acids long. The germline V gene encodes CDR1 SGDLS and CDR2 YYNGEE. Here the CDR3 reads CASSVEGALTNEKLFF. The DNA for the CDR3 is TGTGCCAGCAGCGTAGAAGGGGCCTTAACTAATGAAAAACTGTTTTTT.

V gene TRBV20-1 combines with J gene TRBJ2-1; D is undetermined. CDR1 DFQATT and CDR2 SNEGSKA come from the germline V gene (reference sequence). The ends were cut back, 0 bases at V and 5 bases at J, with 5 bases in the middle. The CDR3 runs 12 residues. This chain's CDR3 is CSARDPDNEQFF. Here the CDR3 DNA reads TGCAGTGCTAGAGATCCGGACAATGAGCAGTTCTTC.

The rearrangement links TRBV7-2 to TRBJ2-7, with 9 bases matching TRBD1. With V trimmed by 5 bases and J by 2 bases, 7 bases remained unmatched. Germline lookup yields CDR1 SGHTA and CDR2 FQGNSA. There are 15 residues in the CDR3. In nucleotides, the CDR3 is TGTGCCAGCAGCGAAGACAGGGGGGGTACCTACGAGCAGTACTTC. Amino acid sequence: CASSEDRGGTYEQYF.

The rearrangement links TRBV14 to TRBJ2-1; D is unresolved. This CDR3 region has 16 residues. Germline V gene data show CDR1 as SGHDN and CDR2 as FVKESK. Trimming took off 1 base at V and 0 bases at J, with 10 bases between the two ends. The CDR3 nucleotides read TGTGCCAGCAGCCAAGTCACTGCCGGCTCCTACAATGAGCAGTTCTTC. The encoded protein is CASSQVTAGSYNEQFF.

The chain has TRBV5-6 and TRBJ2-1; no clear D. Germline V gene lookup returns CDR1 SGHDT and CDR2 YYEEEE. CDR3 length: 14 amino acids. Deletions cut 4 bases from V and 4 bases from J, with 12 bases between. The CDR3 DNA sequence: TGTGCCAGCAGCCCCGAACCTGGATACAATGAGCAGTTCTTC. This gives the protein CASSPEPGYNEQFF.

Only a few counts were recorded for this clonotype. V usage is TRBV2 and J usage is TRBJ2-3; TRBD2 aligns across 7 bases. The CDR3 is 15 amino acids. The V gene's germline CDR1 is SNHLY and CDR2 FYNNEI. J gave up 2 bases and V 3 bases, and 5 bases lay outside the gene matches. The CDR3 loop is CASSETSLPTDTQYF. Written as DNA, the CDR3 is TGTGCCAGCAGTGAGACTAGCTTGCCCACAGATACGCAGTATTTT.

At least ten counts were recorded for this clonotype. The chain combines TRBV12-3 or TRBV12-4 with TRBJ2-6; perhaps TRBD1 as D (5 bases). Trimming shortened V by 6 bases and J by 1 base, and 7 bases separated the two germline ends. This CDR3 has 14 amino acids. The CDR3 DNA reads as TGTGCCAGCAGCCGACAGTCTGGGGCCAACGTCCTGACTTTC. This gives the protein CASSRQSGANVLTF.